These 17 T cell receptor beta chains were all obtained from the same sample, sequenced in a study of cytomegalovirus exposure and HLA in healthy donors. The PCR had 60 Vbeta and 13 Jbeta primers. TCRdb's table, derived via immunoSEQ multiplex PCR, lists solely in-frame clones and lacks some. The sample has about 190,000 clones; less than 85% are singletons. Sequenced: PBMCs. The receptor source for this set is a man aged 25-45 years in good health and CMV-seropositive.

This chain connects TRBV29-1 to TRBJ2-7; 10 bases match TRBD1. The CDR3 sequence is 16 residues long. Germline V gene sequence: CDR1 SQVTM, CDR2 ANQGSEA. J gave up 6 bases and V 1 base, and 12 bases lay outside the gene matches. Here the CDR3 DNA reads TGCAGCGTTGAAGTAAGTGGGACAGGGGTTTTACTCGAGCAGTACTTC. Translation: CSVEVSGTGVLLEQYF.

In its sample, this clone was seen a few times. This rearrangement joins TRBV10-3 to TRBJ1-1, with D possibly matching TRBD1 (5 bases). V was clipped by 9 bases and J by 4 bases, with 21 bases between them. CDR1 and CDR2 (germline): ENHRY, SYGVKD. The CDR3 is made up of 15 amino acids. The CDR3 coding sequence is TGTGCCATACAGATCGTCCAGGGTTTAGGCACTGAAGCTTTCTTT. Translation gives CAIQIVQGLGTEAFF.

J is TRBJ2-7 and V is TRBV5-1; 7 nucleotides align to TRBD1. CDR1 is SGHRS and CDR2 is YFSETQ in the germline V gene. Trimming cost V 4 bases and J 7 bases; bases outside gene matches: 11. The CDR3 loop spans 14 amino acids. DNA for the CDR3: TGCGCCAGCAGCCCGTCACAGGGGACGGGGGAGCAGTACTTC. As protein: CASSPSQGTGEQYF.

The chain has TRBV7-2 and TRBJ2-5, with D tentatively TRBD2 (7 bases). This CDR3 is built from 16 residues. The V and J ends lost 4 bases and 5 bases respectively, with 20 bases between them. Germline-derived CDR1 and CDR2 are SGHTA and FQGNSA. The CDR3 DNA follows: TGTGCCAGCAGCTCCCCTCGAGGGGGGGCAAGGGAGACCCAGTACTTC. Translated: CASSSPRGGARETQYF.

This chain uses TRBV2 with TRBJ1-1; weak D call: TRBD1 (5 bases). There are 15 residues in the CDR3. Deletions cut 7 bases from V and 2 bases from J, with 17 bases between. Per the germline V gene, CDR1 is SNHLY and CDR2 is FYNNEI. The CDR3 DNA reads as TGTGCCAGCACTTCTTCGGGACTTAGTAACACTGAAGCTTTCTTT. Protein: CASTSSGLSNTEAFF.

This clone was counted only a few times. The chain links TRBV4-2 to TRBJ2-7; 9 bases match TRBD2. Per the germline V gene, CDR1 is LGHNA and CDR2 is YNFKEQ. This CDR3 has 16 residues. Trimming took 0 bases from V and 3 from J; bases not matched to a gene: 6. The CDR3 reads CASSQDQTSGGYEQYF. The DNA of the CDR3 is TGTGCCAGCAGCCAAGATCAGACTAGCGGTGGCTACGAGCAGTACTTC.

This chain connects TRBV2 to TRBJ1-1; possibly TRBD1 for D (6 bases). V was pared by 7 bases and J by 4 bases, with 19 bases between. This CDR3 has 15 amino acids. Germline assignment: CDR1 SNHLY and CDR2 FYNNEI. The CDR3 region is CASTAEGGYGTEAFF. For the CDR3, the DNA is TGTGCCAGCACCGCCGAAGGGGGTTACGGCACTGAAGCTTTCTTT.

This chain links TRBV7-2 with TRBJ2-1, with D perhaps matching TRBD2 (5 bases). The CDR3 is 19 residues long. The V end lost 5 bases, the J end lost 4 bases, and 27 bases lay between the germline ends. Germline CDR1 and CDR2: SGHTA and FQGNSA. The CDR3 nucleotides read TGTGCCAGCAGCGTAAGAGGGTATAGGGAGACCCGTATTTACAATGAGCAGTTCTTC. Encoded protein: CASSVRGYRETRIYNEQFF.

The chain couples TRBV6-1 to TRBJ2-2, with D perhaps matching TRBD1 (6 bases). CDR1 and CDR2 (germline): MNHNS, SASEGT. Trimming shortened V by 6 bases and J by 2 bases, and 13 bases separated the two germline ends. The CDR3 contains 15 residues. CDR3: CASRLGTLNTGELFF. In DNA form, the CDR3 reads TGTGCCAGCAGGCTCGGGACATTAAACACCGGGGAGCTGTTTTTT.

The rearrangement joins TRBV7-9 to TRBJ2-7; a weak D match, TRBD1 (6 bases). Trimming removed 0 bases from V and 6 bases from J, with 12 bases in between. CDR1 and CDR2 from the germline V gene are SEHNR and FQNEAQ (reference sequence). This CDR3 is built from 14 residues. DNA of the CDR3: TGTGCCAGCAGCTTAGCGCACAGGGTTGGCGAGCAGTACTTC. Encoded protein: CASSLAHRVGEQYF.

The sample holds a few counts of this clone. Other DNA sequences in this sample translate to the same CDR3. The DNA for the CDR3 is TGCGCCAGCTCCGCTCGCTCGATGCGCCCTCTAAATTCACCCCTCCACTTT. Translating it yields CASSARSMRPLNSPLHF. J is TRBJ1-6 and V is TRBV10-1; D gene uncertain. Trimming cost V 8 bases and J 7 bases, with 24 bases left between them. Germline CDR1 and CDR2: WNHNN and SYGVQD (reference sequence). CDR3 length: 17 residues.

The chain carries TRBV7-9 and TRBJ2-7; 10 nucleotides line up with TRBD2. Losses at the gene ends were 4 bases for V and 6 bases for J; bases not matched to a gene: 12. From germline, CDR1 is SEHNR and CDR2 FQNEAQ (reference sequence). The CDR3 is made up of 16 amino acids. The CDR3 region has the DNA TGTGCCAGCAGCTCCTGGCTAGCGGGAGCGGTAGGCGAGCAGTACTTC. As protein: CASSSWLAGAVGEQYF.

The chain is built from TRBV4-2 and TRBJ2-1, with 8 bases lining up with TRBD2. CDR1 and CDR2 from the germline V gene are LGHNA and YNFKEQ. The length of the CDR3 is 18 residues. V shed 0 bases and J 4 bases; nucleotides not matched to a gene: 11. Here the CDR3 DNA reads TGTGCCAGCAGCCAAGATCTGTTGAGACTAGCGACGTACAATGAGCAGTTCTTC. Its translation is CASSQDLLRLATYNEQFF.

A few counts support this clone. V is TRBV9 and J is TRBJ1-5; unclear D gene. CDR1 is SGDLS, CDR2 YYNGEE, per germline. Trimming took off 0 bases at V and 0 bases at J, with 7 bases between the two ends. The CDR3 spans 15 residues. The CDR3 sequence is CASSVGETSNQPQHF. The CDR3 DNA is TGTGCCAGCAGCGTAGGAGAAACTAGCAATCAGCCCCAGCATTTT.

This clone was observed a single time. V usage is TRBV6-6 and J usage is TRBJ2-7, with 7 bases matching TRBD1. The trim removed 5 bases at V and 2 bases at J, leaving 12 bases unmatched. Germline values: CDR1 MNHNY, CDR2 SVGAGI (reference sequence). This CDR3 comprises 16 residues. CDR3 in amino acids: CASSPPGQRSAYEQYF. CDR3 nucleotides: TGTGCCAGCAGTCCACCGGGACAGCGATCTGCCTACGAGCAGTACTTC.

This chain connects TRBV21-1 to TRBJ1-3. TRBV21-1 is deemed a pseudogene. This CDR3 has 15 residues. The CDR3 DNA follows: TGTGCCAGCAGCAAAAGGCGGAGCTCTGGAAACACCATATATTTT. It specifies CASSKRRSSGNTIYF.

This clone came up a few times. This chain joins TRBV21-1 and TRBJ2-4; TRBD1 reflects the table's D call only, with no check against the DNA. TRBV21-1 is tagged as a pseudogene. CDR3 length equals 18 residues. The CDR3 protein is CASTIPGQGNGAKNIQYF. The CDR3 bases are TGTGCCAGCACCATACCGGGACAGGGGAATGGGGCCAAAAACATTCAGTACTTC.